The 11 T cell receptor beta chains presented below share a single source sample, sequenced in a study of cytomegalovirus exposure and HLA in healthy donors. Only in-frame clones appear in the TCRdb table, and some are missing; sequencing was by immunoSEQ multiplex PCR. The sample lists under 50,000 clones, approximately 95% occurring once. The sequencing sample was made of PBMCs. The origin of the receptors is a woman younger than 30 in good health and CMV-seropositive.

This chain links TRBV27 with TRBJ2-7; D is possibly TRBD2 (6 bases). Trimming pared 2 bases from V and 5 bases from J, leaving 10 bases between. Germline CDR1 and CDR2: MNHEY and SMNVEV (reference sequence). There are 13 residues in the CDR3. The CDR3 DNA is TGTGCCAGCAGTTTAAAGGAGGGCAACGAGCAGTACTTC. As protein: CASSLKEGNEQYF.

The chain carries TRBV7-2 and TRBJ2-3, with 7 bases that match TRBD2. V gave up 4 bases and J gave up 2 bases; unmatched junction bases: 6. CDR1 and CDR2 (germline): SGHTA, FQGNSA. The CDR3 contains 15 residues. DNA of the CDR3: TGTGCCAGCAGCTCCCGGACTAGACCCACAGATACGCAGTATTTT. It specifies CASSSRTRPTDTQYF.

V gene TRBV10-1 combines with J gene TRBJ2-7, with 9 positions matching TRBD1. Germline assignment: CDR1 WNHNN and CDR2 SYGVQD (reference sequence). This CDR3 is 15 amino acids long. J gave up 12 bases and V 5 bases, and 17 bases lay outside the gene matches. The CDR3 sequence is CASSSTGTGLGRLYF. The CDR3 bases are TGCGCCAGCAGTTCGACCGGGACAGGGTTAGGCCGCCTGTACTTC.

The V call is TRBV2, the J call TRBJ2-3, with D maybe TRBD1 (5 bases). V was shortened by 6 bases and J by 3 bases, with 25 bases between the two germline ends. The germline CDR1 and CDR2 sequences are SNHLY and FYNNEI. The CDR3 is 18 amino acids. The CDR3 coding sequence is TGTGCCAGCAGACAAGACCACCTCGTACTCTCAGGGACAGATACGCAGTATTTT. This codes for CASRQDHLVLSGTDTQYF.

The count of this clone is one. The chain is built from TRBV4-2 and TRBJ2-7, with a weak D call TRBD1 (6 bases). This CDR3 has 14 residues. Germline V gene data show CDR1 as LGHNA and CDR2 as YNFKEQ. Between the trimmed V and J ends, which lost 3 bases and 5 bases, there was a span of 14 bases. The CDR3: CASSQQQGQNEQYF. In DNA form, the CDR3 reads TGTGCCAGCAGCCAGCAACAGGGCCAGAACGAGCAGTACTTC.

CDR3 region: CASSFTSSTDTQYF. CDR3 sequence (DNA): TGTGCCAGCAGCTTCACTAGTTCCACAGATACGCAGTATTTT. The V and J genes are TRBV7-9 and TRBJ2-3; D is perhaps TRBD2 (5 bases). Between the trimmed V and J ends, which lost 3 bases and 2 bases, there was a span of 9 bases. The length of the CDR3 is 14 residues. From germline, CDR1 is SEHNR and CDR2 FQNEAQ (reference sequence).

The chain joins TRBV27 to TRBJ2-6; 11 nucleotides agree with TRBD1. The CDR3 length is 17 residues. Losses at the gene ends were 4 bases for V and 1 base for J; bases not matched to a gene: 3. The germline V gene encodes CDR1 MNHEY and CDR2 SMNVEV (reference sequence). The CDR3 DNA follows: TGTGCCAGCAGTTCGGGACAGGGGGAATCTGGGGCCAACGTCCTGACTTTC. Translating it yields CASSSGQGESGANVLTF.

The rearrangement links TRBV19 to TRBJ2-1; D possibly corresponds to TRBD2 (6 bases). V shed 1 base and J shed 2 bases, with 9 bases lying between them. Germline V gives CDR1 LNHDA, CDR2 SQIVND (reference sequence). The CDR3 spans 15 residues. CDR3 loop: CASSIVGGPYNEQFF. The CDR3 DNA sequence: TGTGCCAGTAGTATAGTGGGAGGCCCCTACAATGAGCAGTTCTTC. Drawing the rest from reference TRBV19 and TRBJ2-1, the complete variable domain is DGGITQSPKYLFRKEGQNVTLSCEQNLNHDAMYWYRQDPGQGLRLIYYSQIVNDFQKGDIAEGYSVSREKKESFPLTVTSAQKNPTAFYLCASSIVGGPYNEQFFGPGTRLTVL.

CDR3 amino acids: CASSRALGSYEQYF. The DNA of the CDR3 is TGTGCCAGCAGCCGCGCTCTAGGCTCCTACGAGCAGTACTTC. The V and J genes are TRBV13 and TRBJ2-7; D uncertain. Germline V lookup: CDR1 PRHDT, CDR2 FYEKMQ (reference sequence). V was pared by 5 bases and J by 0 bases, with 11 bases between. The CDR3 sequence is 14 residues long.

The chain couples TRBV6-5 to TRBJ1-1; D unclear. Between the trimmed V and J ends, which lost 0 bases and 7 bases, there was a span of 12 bases. This CDR3 contains 14 residues. CDR1 is MNHEY and CDR2 is SVGAGI in the germline V gene. The CDR3 region has the DNA TGTGCCAGCAGTTACTCGAGACCCTACAGTGAAGCTTTCTTT. As protein: CASSYSRPYSEAFF.

A word on this clone: The same CDR3 can be traced to other DNA sequences in this sample. V is TRBV7-9 and J is TRBJ2-3; 14 bases are shared with TRBD2. Germline trimming cut 1 base from V and 3 bases from J; bases unmatched to any gene: 0. The length of the CDR3 is 16 residues. The germline V gene encodes CDR1 SEHNR and CDR2 FQNEAQ (reference sequence). In nucleotides, the CDR3 is TGTGCCAGCAGCTTAGGACTAGCGGGGGGGACAGATACGCAGTATTTT. It encodes CASSLGLAGGTDTQYF.